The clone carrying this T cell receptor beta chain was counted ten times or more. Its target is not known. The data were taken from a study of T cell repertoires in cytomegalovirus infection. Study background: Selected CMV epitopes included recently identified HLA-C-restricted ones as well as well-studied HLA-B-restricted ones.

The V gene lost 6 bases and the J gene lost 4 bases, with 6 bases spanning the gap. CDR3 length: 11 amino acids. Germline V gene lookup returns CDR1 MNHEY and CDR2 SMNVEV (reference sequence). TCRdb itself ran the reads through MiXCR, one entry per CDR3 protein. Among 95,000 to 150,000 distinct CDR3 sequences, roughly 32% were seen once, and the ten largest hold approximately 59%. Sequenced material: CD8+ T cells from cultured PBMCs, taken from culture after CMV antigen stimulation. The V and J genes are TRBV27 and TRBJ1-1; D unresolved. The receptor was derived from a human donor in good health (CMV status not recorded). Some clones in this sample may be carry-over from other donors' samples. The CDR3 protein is CASRGVTEAFF. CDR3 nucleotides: TGTGCCAGCAGGGGCGTCACTGAAGCTTTCTTT.